The following is a T cell receptor beta chain sequence with its context. Germline V gene sequence: CDR1 SNHLY, CDR2 FYNNEI. V was trimmed by 4 bases and J by 5 bases, leaving 9 bases between them. This CDR3 is built from 13 residues. The assay was immunoSEQ multiplex PCR, and TCRdb's table has in-frame clones only and misses some. The data hold over 25,000 clones, with 70% to 90% observed a single time. These data originate in a study of control samples from healthy donors and cancer patients. Input material: formalin-fixed, paraffin-embedded tissue. The TCR sequence derives from a female donor with melanoma. This chain links TRBV2 with TRBJ1-5; D not certain. The CDR3 nucleotides are TGTGCCAGCAGTGCTTTATGGGATCAGCCCCAGCATTTT. Encoded protein: CASSALWDQPQHF.